Below, 4 T cell receptor beta chains from the same sample are listed, as sequenced in a study of cytomegalovirus exposure and HLA in healthy donors. The study ran its PCR with 60 Vbeta and 13 Jbeta primers. Some clones are missing from TCRdb's copy, which holds only in-frame ones; the method was immunoSEQ multiplex PCR. The sample includes roughly 90,000 clones, roughly 84% of them seen just once. Sequenced material: PBMCs. These receptors were collected from a man younger than 30 in good health and CMV-seronegative.

The V gene is TRBV18, the J gene TRBJ1-4, with 7 bases that match TRBD1. The CDR3 loop spans 15 amino acids. The J segment lost 3 bases and the V segment lost 3 bases, leaving 4 bases of the junction unmatched. CDR1 is KGHSH, CDR2 LQKENI, per germline. The CDR3 nucleotides are TGTGCCAGCTCACCTTCGACAGGGTCTAATGAAAAACTGTTTTTT. Amino acid sequence: CASSPSTGSNEKLFF.

This chain joins TRBV6-5 and TRBJ1-3; D is perhaps TRBD1 (6 bases). Germline-derived CDR1 and CDR2 are MNHEY and SVGAGI. V shed 4 bases and J shed 0 bases, with 10 bases lying between them. The CDR3 is 15 amino acids. The CDR3 sequence is CASSSDRYSGNTIYF. The CDR3 bases are TGTGCCAGCAGTTCCGACAGGTACTCTGGAAACACCATATATTTT.

This clone was seen only a few times. This rearrangement joins TRBV7-8 to TRBJ2-1; no reliable D call. CDR1 is SGHVS and CDR2 is FQNEAQ in the germline V gene. This CDR3 is 14 amino acids long. Trimming took 7 bases from V and 1 from J, leaving 11 bases between them. The CDR3, as DNA: TGTGCCAGCACCCAACAACTATCCTACAATGAGCAGTTCTTC. This codes for CASTQQLSYNEQFF.

V and J are TRBV6-5 and TRBJ2-7, with D possibly TRBD2 on 5 matching bases. CDR1 is MNHEY and CDR2 is SVGAGI in the germline V gene. Deletions cut 6 bases from V and 1 base from J, with 13 bases between. The CDR3 loop spans 14 amino acids. This chain's CDR3 is CASSEGTGSYEQYF. In DNA, the CDR3 is TGTGCCAGCAGCGAGGGAACCGGGTCCTACGAGCAGTACTTC.